This entry concerns a single T cell receptor (beta chain). The sample comes from a study of blood T cell repertoires in COVID-19. The CDR3 consists of 14 residues. CDR1 is SGHTS and CDR2 is YDEGEE in the germline V gene. V shed 0 bases and J shed 1 base, with 7 bases lying between them. TCRdb's copy holds only in-frame clones and misses some; the assay was immunoSEQ multiplex PCR. Seen here are about 190,000 clones, more than 60% observed once, and the top ten hold roughly 12%. The origin of this receptor is a woman aged 45 to 65 with acute or convalescent COVID-19. The gene calls are TRBV5-8 and TRBJ1-1; tentative D call: TRBD1 (5 bases). The material sequenced was peripheral blood. The CDR3 reads CASSLGQPNTEAFF. The CDR3 bases are TGTGCCAGCAGCTTGGGACAGCCGAACACTGAAGCTTTCTTT.